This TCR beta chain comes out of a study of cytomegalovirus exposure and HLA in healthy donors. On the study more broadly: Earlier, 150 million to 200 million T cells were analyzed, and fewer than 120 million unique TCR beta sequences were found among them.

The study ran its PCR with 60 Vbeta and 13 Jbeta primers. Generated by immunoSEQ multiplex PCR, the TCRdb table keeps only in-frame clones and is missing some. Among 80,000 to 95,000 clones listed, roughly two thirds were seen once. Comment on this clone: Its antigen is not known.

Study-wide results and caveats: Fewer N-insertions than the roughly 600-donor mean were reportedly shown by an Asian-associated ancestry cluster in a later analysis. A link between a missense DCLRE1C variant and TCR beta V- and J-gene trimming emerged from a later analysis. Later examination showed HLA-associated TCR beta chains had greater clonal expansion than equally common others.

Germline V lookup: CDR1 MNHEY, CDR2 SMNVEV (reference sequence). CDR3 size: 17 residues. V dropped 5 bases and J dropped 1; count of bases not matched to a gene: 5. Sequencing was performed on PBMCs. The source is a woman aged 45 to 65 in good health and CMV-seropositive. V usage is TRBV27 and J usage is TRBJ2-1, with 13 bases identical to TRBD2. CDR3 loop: CASSTWTSGSSYNEQFF. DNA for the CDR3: TGTGCCAGCAGTACCTGGACTAGCGGGAGTTCCTACAATGAGCAGTTCTTC.